Detailed here is one T cell receptor (beta chain). This specimen belongs to a study of identical twins. Using its own MiXCR run on the 5' RACE reads, TCRdb lists one record per CDR3 protein. The sample shows about 810,000 distinct CDR3 sequences, 9% to 15% of them seen only once. The sample was also linked to a second study, of yellow fever vaccine responses in identical twins. This second study notes: Twins' vaccine T cell response reportedly gave the appearance of partial convergence and partial personalization.

The TCR comes from a woman aged 18-29 years in good health. Sequencing used PBMCs.

CDR3 nucleotides: TGCGCCAGCAGTTCCCCGGCGGGACTCAACACCGGGGAGCTGTTTTTT. Translated: CASSSPAGLNTGELFF. This sequence joins TRBV5-1 and TRBJ2-2; tentative D call: TRBD2 (6 bases). This CDR3 contains 16 residues. Trimming cost V 5 bases and J 2 bases, with 16 bases left between them. In germline, CDR1 is SGHRS, CDR2 YFSETQ.